A selection of T cell receptor beta chains follows, all from one sample in a study of OX40 agonist ivuxolimab in advanced cancers. Libraries were prepared by immunoSEQ multiplex PCR; TCRdb keeps only in-frame clonotypes and omits some of them. The data show around 82,000 clones, 80% to 90% seen once. The specimen was CD4+ or CD8+ T cells sorted from blood, collected in a trial of the OX40 agonist ivuxolimab. All receptors come from an adult with an advanced solid tumor such as melanoma, head and neck, liver or kidney cancer. Both conserved end residues are part of each CDR3. Fields, in order: D gene, V gene, CDR3 length, clone size, J gene, CDR3 DNA, CDR3 protein. The D gene is left open where the match is weak. Some rows have no size entry. The others give once, few or many, or a class for an expanded clone.

>TRBD1|TRBV7-6|14|once|TRBJ2-7
TGTGCCAGCAGCTTACGGACAGGGGCTTACGAGCAGTACTTC
CASSLRTGAYEQYF
>NA|TRBV18|13|NA|TRBJ1-1
TGTGCCAGCTCATCGGGGCTGAGCACTGAAGCTTTCTTT
CASSSGLSTEAFF
>NA|TRBV19|13|NA|TRBJ2-7
TGTGCCAGTAGTATCGGACCCCCGAGCGAGCAGTACTTC
CASSIGPPSEQYF
>TRBD2|TRBV28|16|NA|TRBJ2-5
TGTGCCAGCAGCATTGGGGGGGTTGGAGGCGGAGAGACCCAGTACTTC
CASSIGGVGGGETQYF
>NA|TRBV4-2|14|NA|TRBJ1-1
TGTGCCAGCAGCCAACCGGACATTCACACTGAAGCTTTCTTT
CASSQPDIHTEAFF
>NA|TRBV12-1|19|NA|TRBJ2-1
TGTGCCAGCAGCTTTGCTGCTCTCAGCCAACCGCGGAGTCTCAATGAGCAGTTCTTC
CASSFAALSQPRSLNEQFF
>TRBD1|TRBV27|14|NA|TRBJ1-1
TGTGCCAGCAGGGACAGGGAGGGACGGGGTGAAGCTTTCTTT
CASRDREGRGEAFF
>TRBD1|TRBV4-3|15|NA|TRBJ1-6
TGCGCCAGCAGCTCCCGACAGGGGGCGAGTTCACCCCTCCACTTT
CASSSRQGASSPLHF
>TRBD1|TRBV28|12|once|TRBJ1-6
TGTGCCAGCAGCAGGGGGAATTCACCCCTCCACTTT
CASSRGNSPLHF
>TRBD2|TRBV28|14|NA|TRBJ2-1
TGTGCCAGCAGCCCTAGCGGGAGGTCCAATGAGCAGTTCTTC
CASSPSGRSNEQFF
>NA|TRBV5-1|13|NA|TRBJ2-3
TGCGCCAGCAGCTTTTTACCCCCGGATACGCAGTATTTT
CASSFLPPDTQYF
>NA|TRBV6-5|14|NA|TRBJ2-5
TGTGCCAGCAGTTATCTAGGGGCAGGAGAGACCCAGTACTTC
CASSYLGAGETQYF
>TRBD2|TRBV10-3|14|NA|TRBJ2-3
TGTGCCATCAGCAGCGGGAGTAGTGCAGATACGCAGTATTTT
CAISSGSSADTQYF
>NA|TRBV25-1|15|medium-sized|TRBJ2-1
TGTGCCAGCAGTTTGCGGGACTCCCGGATGGATGAGCAGTTCTTC
CASSLRDSRMDEQFF
>NA|TRBV27|14|NA|TRBJ1-1
TGTGCCAGCAGTTTAAACGCCCTTAGCGCTGAAGCTTTCTTT
CASSLNALSAEAFF
>TRBD1|TRBV5-1|15|NA|TRBJ1-2
TGCGCCAGCAGCACTCCGGGACAGGGATTCTATGGCTACACCTTC
CASSTPGQGFYGYTF
>NA|TRBV7-6|15|NA|TRBJ2-7
TGTGCCAGCAGCTTAGGGTCTTCGAGGGGCTACGAGCAGTACTTC
CASSLGSSRGYEQYF
>NA|TRBV6-6|11|NA|TRBJ1-3
TGTGCCACCCGGACAATCGGGACCATATATTTT
CATRTIGTIYF
>NA|TRBV7-3|15|NA|TRBJ1-1
TGTGCCAGCAGCTTAACTTCTGTCCCGGAAACTGAAGCTTTCTTT
CASSLTSVPETEAFF
>TRBD2|TRBV4-1|16|NA|TRBJ2-7
TGCGCCAGCAGCCAAGATCCTAGCGGGCTCTCCTACGAGCAGTACTTC
CASSQDPSGLSYEQYF
>NA|TRBV7-9|14|NA|TRBJ1-1
TGTGCCAGCAGCTCCGGGGGAGGAATCACTGAAGCTTTCTTT
CASSSGGGITEAFF
>NA|TRBV6-5|14|NA|TRBJ2-5
TGTGCCAGCAGTTACGGTGCAGGGTCGGAGACCCAGTACTTC
CASSYGAGSETQYF
>NA|TRBV30|11|NA|TRBJ2-5
TGTGCCTGGAGTGTAAAGGAGACCCAGTACTTC
CAWSVKETQYF
>TRBD2|TRBV11-1|15|NA|TRBJ2-1
TGTGCCAGCAGCTTAGTTGCGGGAGGGCAGAATGAGCAGTTCTTC
CASSLVAGGQNEQFF
>NA|TRBV7-3|15|NA|TRBJ2-1
TGTGCCAGCAGCTCAGGGGCGGGCTCCTACAATGAGCAGTTCTTC
CASSSGAGSYNEQFF
>TRBD2|TRBV9|17|NA|TRBJ2-3
TGTGCCAGCAGCGTAGCCCCAACTAGCGGGGGGTGGAATACGCAGTATTTT
CASSVAPTSGGWNTQYF
>NA|TRBV6-5|14|NA|TRBJ2-7
TGTGCCAGCAGTTTCTCCAGGGGGGTAGGGGAGCAGTACTTC
CASSFSRGVGEQYF
>NA|TRBV28|14|NA|TRBJ1-5
TGTGCCACCCTGAGGGGGGCAGGGAATCAGCCCCAGCATTTT
CATLRGAGNQPQHF
>TRBD2|TRBV10-2|13|NA|TRBJ2-5
TGCGCCAGCAGTTTGGGGGGGTGGGAGACCCAGTACTTC
CASSLGGWETQYF
>NA|TRBV7-2|13|NA|TRBJ1-5
TGTGCCAGCAGCCCCGATGGCAATCAGCCCCAGCATTTT
CASSPDGNQPQHF
>TRBD1|TRBV6-5|13|NA|TRBJ2-7
TGTGCCAGCCGACAGGGGGCATCCTACGAGCAGTACTTC
CASRQGASYEQYF
>NA|TRBV7-2|14|NA|TRBJ1-1
TGTGCCAGCAGCCTACTACAGGTGAACACTGAAGCTTTCTTT
CASSLLQVNTEAFF
>NA|TRBV20-1|10|NA|TRBJ2-3
TGCAGTGCCGCCACAGATACGCAGTATTTT
CSAATDTQYF
>TRBD2|TRBV9|15|few|TRBJ2-7
TGTGCCAGCAGCTTCCGTGCGGGAGGGCCCTACGAGCAGTACTTC
CASSFRAGGPYEQYF
>TRBD1|TRBV7-9|14|NA|TRBJ1-1
TGTGCCAGCAGTAGACAGGGGTCGAACACTGAAGCTTTCTTT
CASSRQGSNTEAFF
>TRBD1|TRBV5-1|13|NA|TRBJ1-2
TGCGCCAGCAGCTTAACAGGGGCAGGTGGCTACACCTTC
CASSLTGAGGYTF
>TRBD2|TRBV7-2|14|NA|TRBJ2-1
TGTGCCAGCAGCCAAGCGGGAGATCTCTATGAGCAGTTCTTC
CASSQAGDLYEQFF
>NA|TRBV4-1|17|NA|TRBJ1-2
TGCGCCAGCAGCCAAGTCGAGGGGTCCCCTGGGAGCTATGGCTACACCTTC
CASSQVEGSPGSYGYTF
>TRBD2|TRBV11-2|19|NA|TRBJ2-5
TGTGCCAGCAGCACCCGTCCGGGACTAGCGGGAGGGAGTTGGGAGACCCAGTACTTC
CASSTRPGLAGGSWETQYF
>TRBD2|TRBV28|15|NA|TRBJ2-7
TGTGCCAGCAACATAGCCATAGCGGGGGCCTACGAGCAGTACTTC
CASNIAIAGAYEQYF
>TRBD2|TRBV5-6|12|NA|TRBJ2-1
TGTGCCAGCAGCAGGACTAGCACTGAGCAGTTCTTC
CASSRTSTEQFF
>NA|TRBV30|12|once|TRBJ1-2
TGTGCCTGGTCGATAGGGGTCAATGGCTACACCTTC
CAWSIGVNGYTF
>TRBD2|TRBV27|15|NA|TRBJ2-7
TGTGCCAGTCGAACGGGGGGGCGCTTTCAGGGGGAGCAGTACTTC
CASRTGGRFQGEQYF
>TRBD1|TRBV7-2|15|NA|TRBJ1-4
TGTGCCAGCAGCTCTCCGGGACAGCCCAATGAAAAACTGTTTTTT
CASSSPGQPNEKLFF
>NA|TRBV7-3|17|NA|TRBJ2-2
TGTGCCAGCAGCCCCCGGCCAACAGGAGGGGGCACCGGGGAGCTGTTTTTT
CASSPRPTGGGTGELFF
>TRBD2|TRBV7-9|17|NA|TRBJ2-1
TGTGCCAGCAGCAGACAAAATAGCGGGAGAGGAAACAATGAGCAGTTCTTC
CASSRQNSGRGNNEQFF
>NA|TRBV5-1|15|NA|TRBJ2-1
TGCGCCAGCAACCAGCGGGGACAGTTATACAATGAGCAGTTCTTC
CASNQRGQLYNEQFF
>NA|TRBV6-5|14|NA|TRBJ2-2
TGTGCCAGCAGTCCCAGAGCGAACACCGGGGAGCTGTTTTTT
CASSPRANTGELFF
>TRBD1|TRBV5-1|15|NA|TRBJ1-2
TGCGCCAGCAGCGCCGTTTCCGGGACAGAATATGGCTACACCTTC
CASSAVSGTEYGYTF
>TRBD2|TRBV9|16|NA|TRBJ2-2
TGTGCCAGCAGCGTAGTTCCAGCGGGAAACACCGGGGAGCTGTTTTTT
CASSVVPAGNTGELFF